The 9 T cell receptor beta chains below come from one sample, sequenced in a study of blood T cell repertoires in COVID-19. Using immunoSEQ multiplex PCR, the repertoire was profiled, and TCRdb retains in-frame clones only, with some absent. The sample has about 160,000 clones, approximately 83% seen once. The sequenced sample was peripheral blood. These receptors all come from an elderly woman with active or convalescent COVID-19.

This chain links TRBV15 with TRBJ1-5, with TRBD1 identical over 8 bases. Germline-derived CDR1 and CDR2 are LNHNV and YYDKDF (reference sequence). V trimming: 8 bases; J trimming: 1 base; junction bases outside the gene matches: 4. This CDR3 is 14 amino acids long. The CDR3 here is CATETGVSNQPQHF. The CDR3, as DNA: TGTGCCACCGAGACAGGGGTCAGCAATCAGCCCCAGCATTTT.

V is TRBV5-4 and J is TRBJ2-2; 10 bases line up with TRBD1. V gave up 2 bases and J gave up 7 bases; unmatched junction bases: 8. Germline CDR1 is SGHNT and CDR2 is YYREEE (reference sequence). The CDR3 sequence is 16 residues long. The CDR3 coding sequence is TGTGCCAGCAGCTTTCTGACAGGGGGCGTCGTCGGGGAGCTGTTTTTT. Its translation is CASSFLTGGVVGELFF. The whole variable domain, remainder taken from reference TRBV5-4 and TRBJ2-2, is ETGVTQSPTHLIKTRGQQVTLRCSSQSGHNTVSWYQQALGQGPQFIFQYYREEENGRGNFPPRFSGLQFPNYSSELNVNALELDDSALYLCASSFLTGGVVGELFFGEGSRLTVL.

V usage is TRBV6-5 and J usage is TRBJ1-2; tentatively, D is TRBD1 (5 bases). Germline V gene data show CDR1 as MNHEY and CDR2 as SVGAGI. Trimming stripped 5 bases from V and 1 base from J, with 11 bases between. This CDR3 is built from 14 residues. The CDR3 here is CASSQTVGNYGYTF. CDR3 sequence (DNA): TGTGCCAGCAGTCAGACAGTGGGTAACTATGGCTACACCTTC.

The chain is built from TRBV4-3 and TRBJ2-6, with D possibly being TRBD1 (6 bases). The V gene lost 0 bases and the J gene lost 2 bases, with 11 bases spanning the gap. Germline V gene data show CDR1 as LGHNA and CDR2 as YSLEER. This CDR3 comprises 17 residues. CDR3 sequence reads: CASSQDHKGAGANVLTF. CDR3 in DNA: TGCGCCAGCAGCCAAGATCATAAGGGGGCTGGGGCCAACGTCCTGACTTTC.

The rearrangement joins TRBV6-5 to TRBJ1-5; TRBD1 aligns across 7 bases. This CDR3 region has 15 residues. Trimming cost V 7 bases and J 5 bases; bases outside gene matches: 11. Germline assignment: CDR1 MNHEY and CDR2 SVGAGI. Here the CDR3 reads CASMPGTAFHQPQHF. The CDR3 DNA sequence: TGTGCCAGCATGCCCGGGACAGCTTTCCATCAGCCCCAGCATTTT.

This clone was seen more than once but under ten times. The chain joins TRBV18 to TRBJ1-2; D gene ambiguous. Germline V CDR1 and CDR2: KGHSH, LQKENI. Trimming removed 3 bases from V and 5 bases from J, with 10 bases in between. This CDR3 spans 13 amino acids. The CDR3 DNA sequence: TGTGCCAGCTCACCTCGGACTGCTTATGGCTACACCTTC. Translation gives CASSPRTAYGYTF.

CDR3: CASSPGTVGEAFF. CDR3 DNA sequence: TGTGCCAGCAGCCCGGGGACAGTGGGTGAAGCTTTCTTT. The J gene is TRBJ1-1, the V gene TRBV9; 7 positions agree with TRBD1. The germline gives CDR1 SGDLS, CDR2 YYNGEE. With V trimmed by 4 bases and J by 7 bases, 7 bases remained unmatched. CDR3 size: 13 residues.

The chain uses TRBV5-4 and TRBJ2-2; 7 bases fit TRBD1. The trim removed 4 bases at V and 1 base at J, leaving 4 bases unmatched. CDR1 and CDR2 from the germline V gene are SGHNT and YYREEE (reference sequence). The CDR3 spans 15 residues. Here the CDR3 DNA reads TGTGCCAGCAGCACGACAGGGAAGAACACCGGGGAGCTGTTTTTT. Translated, it gives CASSTTGKNTGELFF.

The V gene is TRBV19, the J gene TRBJ1-1; possible D gene TRBD1, 6 bases. Trimming took 7 bases from V and 1 from J, leaving 13 bases between them. Germline V lookup: CDR1 LNHDA, CDR2 SQIVND (reference sequence). The CDR3 loop spans 14 amino acids. CDR3 nucleotide sequence: TGTGCCAGTAAATCCCGGACAGAGAACACTGAAGCTTTCTTT. Protein product: CASKSRTENTEAFF.